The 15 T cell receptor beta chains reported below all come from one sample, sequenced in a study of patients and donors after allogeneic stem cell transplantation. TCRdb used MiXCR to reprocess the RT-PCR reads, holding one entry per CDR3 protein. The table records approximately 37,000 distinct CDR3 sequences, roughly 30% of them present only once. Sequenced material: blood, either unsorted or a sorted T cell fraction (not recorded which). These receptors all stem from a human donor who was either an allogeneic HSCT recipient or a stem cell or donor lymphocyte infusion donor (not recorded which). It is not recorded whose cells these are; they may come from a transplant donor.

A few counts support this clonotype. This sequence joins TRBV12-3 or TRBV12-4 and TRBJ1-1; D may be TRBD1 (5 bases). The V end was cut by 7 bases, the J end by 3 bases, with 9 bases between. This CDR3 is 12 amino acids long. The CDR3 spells CASNRQYTEAFF. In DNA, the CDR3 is TGTGCCAGCAATCGACAGTACACTGAAGCTTTCTTT.

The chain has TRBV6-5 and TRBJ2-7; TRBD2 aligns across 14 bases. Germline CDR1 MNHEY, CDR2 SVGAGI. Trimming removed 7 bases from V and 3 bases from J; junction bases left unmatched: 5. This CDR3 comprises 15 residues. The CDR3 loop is CASTRLAGGLYEQYF. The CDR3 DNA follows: TGTGCCAGCACCAGACTAGCGGGAGGGCTCTACGAGCAGTACTTC.

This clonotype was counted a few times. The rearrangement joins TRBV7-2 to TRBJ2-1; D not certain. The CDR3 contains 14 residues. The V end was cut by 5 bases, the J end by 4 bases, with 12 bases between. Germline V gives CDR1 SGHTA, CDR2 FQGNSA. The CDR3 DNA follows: TGTGCCAGCAGCCCCCAGGCGGATTACAATGAGCAGTTCTTC. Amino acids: CASSPQADYNEQFF.

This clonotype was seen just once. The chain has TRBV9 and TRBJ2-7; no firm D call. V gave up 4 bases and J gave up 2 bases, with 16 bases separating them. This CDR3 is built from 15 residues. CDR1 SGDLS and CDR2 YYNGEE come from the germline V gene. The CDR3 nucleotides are TGTGCCAGCAGCCGCCGGGCAGGTGATACCTACGAGCAGTACTTC. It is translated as CASSRRAGDTYEQYF.

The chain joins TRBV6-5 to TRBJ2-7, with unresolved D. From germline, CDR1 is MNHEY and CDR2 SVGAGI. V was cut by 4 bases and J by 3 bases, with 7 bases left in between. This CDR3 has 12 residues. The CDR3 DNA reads TGTGCCAGCAGTTTGGGCAACTACGAGCAGTACTTC. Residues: CASSLGNYEQYF.

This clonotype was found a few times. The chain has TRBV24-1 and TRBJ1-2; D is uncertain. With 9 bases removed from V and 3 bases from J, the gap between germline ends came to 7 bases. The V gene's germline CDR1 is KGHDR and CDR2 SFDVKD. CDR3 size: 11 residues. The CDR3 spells CATPLYYGYTF. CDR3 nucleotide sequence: TGTGCCACCCCTCTGTACTATGGCTACACCTTC.

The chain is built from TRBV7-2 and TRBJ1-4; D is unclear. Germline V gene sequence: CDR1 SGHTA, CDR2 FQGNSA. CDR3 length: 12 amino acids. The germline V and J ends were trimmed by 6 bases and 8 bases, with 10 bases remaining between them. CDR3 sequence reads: CASSALNEKLFF. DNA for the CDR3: TGTGCCAGCAGTGCCCTTAACGAAAAACTGTTTTTT.

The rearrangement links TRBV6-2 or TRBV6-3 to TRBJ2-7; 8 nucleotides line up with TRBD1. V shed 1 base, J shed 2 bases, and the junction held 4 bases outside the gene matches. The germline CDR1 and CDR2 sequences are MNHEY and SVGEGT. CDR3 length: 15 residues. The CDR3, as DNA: TGTGCCAGCAGTTACTATGGGACAGGCCCCTACGAGCAGTACTTC. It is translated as CASSYYGTGPYEQYF.

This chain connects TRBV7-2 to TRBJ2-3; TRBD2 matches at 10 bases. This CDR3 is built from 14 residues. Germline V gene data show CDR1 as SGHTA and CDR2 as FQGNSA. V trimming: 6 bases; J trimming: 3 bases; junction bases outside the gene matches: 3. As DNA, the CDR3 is TGTGCCAGCAGTTCGGGACTAGCGACAGATACGCAGTATTTT. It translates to CASSSGLATDTQYF. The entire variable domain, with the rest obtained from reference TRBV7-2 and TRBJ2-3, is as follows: GAGVSQSPSNKVTEKGKDVELRCDPISGHTALYWYRQSLGQGLEFLIYFQGNSAPDKSGLPSDRFSAERTGGSVSTLTIQRTQQEDSAVYLCASSSGLATDTQYFGPGTRLTVL.

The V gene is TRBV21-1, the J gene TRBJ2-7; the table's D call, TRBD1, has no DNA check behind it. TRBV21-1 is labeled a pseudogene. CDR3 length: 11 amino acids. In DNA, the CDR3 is TGTGCCAGCAGAATACTTCTACAGGGTTACTTC. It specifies CASRILLQGYF.

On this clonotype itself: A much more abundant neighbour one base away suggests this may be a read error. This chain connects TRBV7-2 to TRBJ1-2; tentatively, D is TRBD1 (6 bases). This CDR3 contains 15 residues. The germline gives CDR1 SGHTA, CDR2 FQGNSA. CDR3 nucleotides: TGTGCCTGCAGCTTAAGGCAGGGGTGGGACTATGGCTACACCTTC. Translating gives CACSLRQGWDYGYTF.

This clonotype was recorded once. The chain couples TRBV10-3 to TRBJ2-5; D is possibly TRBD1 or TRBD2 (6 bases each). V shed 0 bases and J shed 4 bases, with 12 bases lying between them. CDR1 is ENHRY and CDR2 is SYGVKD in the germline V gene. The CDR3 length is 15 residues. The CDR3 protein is CAISESRGHRETQYF. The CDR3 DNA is TGTGCCATCAGTGAGTCGCGGGGACATAGAGAGACCCAGTACTTC.

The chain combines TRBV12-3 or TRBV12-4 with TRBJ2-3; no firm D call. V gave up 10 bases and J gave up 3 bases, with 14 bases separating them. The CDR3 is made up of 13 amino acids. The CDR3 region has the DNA TGTGCCACTACGGTGTATGAGACAGATACGCAGTATTTT. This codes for CATTVYETDTQYF.

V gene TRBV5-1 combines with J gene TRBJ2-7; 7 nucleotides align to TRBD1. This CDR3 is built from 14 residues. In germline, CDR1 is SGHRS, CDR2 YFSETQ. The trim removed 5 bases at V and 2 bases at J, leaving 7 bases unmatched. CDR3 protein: CASRPNRGPYEQYF. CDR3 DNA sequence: TGCGCCAGCAGACCCAACAGGGGACCCTACGAGCAGTACTTC.

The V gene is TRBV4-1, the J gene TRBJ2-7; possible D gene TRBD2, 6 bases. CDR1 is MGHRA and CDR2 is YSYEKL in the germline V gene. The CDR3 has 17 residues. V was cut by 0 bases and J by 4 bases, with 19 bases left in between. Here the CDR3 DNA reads TGCGCCAGCAGCCAAGAATGGCAGGGAGGTTGGGGTTACGAGCAGTACTTC. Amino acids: CASSQEWQGGWGYEQYF.